This T cell receptor (beta chain) derives from a study of response to subunit inactivated influenza vaccine. Study findings and constraints: Researchers suggested that each seasonal influenza vaccination recruits few new T cells.

This clonotype was seen a few times. Antigen specificity is unknown. Each CDR3 protein is one row after TCRdb ran MiXCR on the RT-PCR reads. Among more than 400,000 distinct CDR3 sequences, approximately 7.8% were seen once, and the ten largest hold around 12%. The CDR3 loop spans 13 amino acids. Germline V gene lookup returns CDR1 SGHTA and CDR2 FQGNSA. Deletions cut 2 bases from V and 13 bases from J, with 14 bases between. The receptor was isolated from a man aged 45-69 years who received an inactivated influenza vaccine. The chain joins TRBV7-2 to TRBJ2-2; TRBD1 might be the D (6 bases). This specimen consisted of PBMCs from blood, obtained around 2 years after vaccination. For the CDR3, the DNA is TGTGCCAGCAGCTTATATTGGGACATAGGGCTGTTTTTT. It specifies CASSLYWDIGLFF.